The 25 T cell receptor beta chains below come from one sample, sequenced in a study of PD-L1 blockade in urothelial cancer. Time point given: pretreatment peripheral blood. Assay: immunoSEQ multiplex PCR; the TCRdb copy retains only in-frame clones and omits some. The sample yields tens of thousands of clones, 65% to 85% seen once. This specimen was PBMCs, taken around atezolizumab (anti-PD-L1) treatment. Receptor source: a man aged 55 to 69 with urothelial cancer.

This clone has more than one count but fewer than ten. The V gene is TRBV5-1, the J gene TRBJ2-1; maybe TRBD2 (5 bases). V was trimmed by 3 bases and J by 8 bases, leaving 21 bases between them. In germline, CDR1 is SGHRS, CDR2 YFSETQ. This CDR3 has 16 amino acids. The CDR3, as DNA: TGCGCCAGCAGCTCACAGTCGGGGATAAGCGTGTATGAGCAGTTCTTC. Translated: CASSSQSGISVYEQFF.

The chain joins TRBV5-5 to TRBJ2-7; 7 nucleotides match TRBD2. CDR3 size: 15 residues. V shed 2 bases and J 7 bases; nucleotides not matched to a gene: 12. Germline loops: CDR1 SGHKS, CDR2 YYEKEE (reference sequence). CDR3 DNA sequence: TGTGCCAGCAGCTTACCTAGCGGCTCGTTGCGGGAGCAGTACTTC. Translating gives CASSLPSGSLREQYF. The complete variable domain, with remaining parts taken from reference TRBV5-5 and TRBJ2-7, reads DAGVTQSPTHLIKTRGQQVTLRCSPISGHKSVSWYQQVLGQGPQFIFQYYEKEERGRGNFPDRFSARQFPNYSSELNVNALLLGDSALYLCASSLPSGSLREQYFGPGTRLTVT.

The chain links TRBV6-1 to TRBJ2-7; a weak D match, TRBD2 (6 bases). V lost 11 bases, J lost 6 bases, and 11 bases lay in between. The germline V gene has CDR1 MNHNS and CDR2 SASEGT. The CDR3 is 10 amino acids. In DNA, the CDR3 is TGTGCCGCTGCGGAGGGCGAGCAGTACTTC. Amino acids: CAAAEGEQYF.

The chain couples TRBV7-9 to TRBJ2-3, with D perhaps matching TRBD2 (6 bases). V dropped 7 bases and J dropped 3 bases, with 14 bases sitting between them. CDR1 is SEHNR and CDR2 is FQNEAQ in the germline V gene (reference sequence). The CDR3 extends over 14 amino acids. This CDR3 reads CASTQEAGTDTQYF. CDR3 nucleotide sequence: TGTGCCAGCACTCAGGAGGCGGGAACAGATACGCAGTATTTT.

This clone is a singleton in its sample. This rearrangement joins TRBV5-1 to TRBJ2-2; D may be TRBD2 (6 bases). V was trimmed by 4 bases and J by 0 bases, leaving 13 bases between them. This CDR3 has 16 residues. CDR1 and CDR2 (germline): SGHRS, YFSETQ. Here the CDR3 DNA reads TGCGCCAGCAGCATTGGCGCTAGCGCGAACACCGGGGAGCTGTTTTTT. Its protein is CASSIGASANTGELFF.

The J gene is TRBJ2-7, the V gene TRBV6-6; D is unresolved. The ends were cut back, 4 bases at V and 0 bases at J, with 13 bases in the middle. From germline, CDR1 is MNHNY and CDR2 SVGAGI (reference sequence). CDR3 length: 15 residues. The CDR3 spells CASSFKTDASYEQYF. CDR3 bases: TGTGCCAGCAGTTTCAAGACTGACGCCTCCTACGAGCAGTACTTC.

This chain links TRBV5-1 with TRBJ1-2, with D possibly TRBD1 on 5 matching bases. V dropped 3 bases and J dropped 10 bases, with 13 bases sitting between them. The CDR3 covers 12 residues. Germline CDR1 is SGHRS and CDR2 is YFSETQ. The DNA of the CDR3 is TGCGCCAGCAGCTCCCTTTCAGGGCCCTACACCTTC. This translates into CASSSLSGPYTF.

By sample fraction, this clone is medium-sized. The rearrangement uses TRBV10-3 and TRBJ2-1; TRBD2 matches at 9 bases. CDR1 is ENHRY and CDR2 is SYGVKD in the germline V gene. CDR3 length: 19 residues. Trimming took 3 bases from V and 6 from J; bases not matched to a gene: 18. The CDR3 spells CAISEWGLAAPTIFNEQFF. In DNA, the CDR3 is TGTGCCATCAGTGAATGGGGACTAGCCGCACCCACCATCTTCAATGAGCAGTTCTTC.

J is TRBJ1-1 and V is TRBV7-9; D remains ambiguous. Germline CDR1 and CDR2: SEHNR and FQNEAQ (reference sequence). V was cut by 1 base and J by 3 bases, with 15 bases left in between. The CDR3 runs to 16 residues. Written as DNA, the CDR3 is TGTGCCAGCAGCTTAGTTTCGCCGGCGGCATACACTGAAGCTTTCTTT. Translating gives CASSLVSPAAYTEAFF. Full variable domain (missing parts from reference TRBV7-9 and TRBJ1-1): DTGVSQNPRHKITKRGQNVTFRCDPISEHNRLYWYRQTLGQGPEFLTYFQNEAQLEKSRLLSDRFSAERPKGSFSTLEIQRTEQGDSAMYLCASSLVSPAAYTEAFFGQGTRLTVV.

The gene calls are TRBV5-1 and TRBJ1-2; TRBD1 matches at 7 bases. J lost 2 bases, V lost 0 bases, and 4 bases had no gene match. Germline loops: CDR1 SGHRS, CDR2 YFSETQ. CDR3 length equals 15 residues. The CDR3 region has the DNA TGCGCCAGCAGCTTGGGGCAGACAGGGAACTATGGCTACACCTTC. It yields the protein CASSLGQTGNYGYTF. The full variable domain, in which reference TRBV5-1 and TRBJ1-2 provide the parts outside the CDR3, is KAGVTQTPRYLIKTRGQQVTLSCSPISGHRSVSWYQQTPGQGLQFLFEYFSETQRNKGNFPGRFSGRQFSNSRSEMNVSTLELGDSALYLCASSLGQTGNYGYTFGSGTRLTVV.

The CDR3 spells CASSPPNGSGDEQYF. CDR3 coding DNA: TGTGCCAGCTCACCACCAAACGGGAGCGGGGACGAGCAGTACTTC. V usage is TRBV18 and J usage is TRBJ2-7, with 7 bases aligning to TRBD2. The CDR3 is 15 amino acids. The germline V gene has CDR1 KGHSH and CDR2 LQKENI. The V and J ends lost 0 bases and 5 bases, in that order; junction bases with no gene match: 7.

This chain uses TRBV5-1 with TRBJ1-1; a weak D match, TRBD1 (6 bases). Germline loops: CDR1 SGHRS, CDR2 YFSETQ. Trimming took 0 bases from V and 1 from J, leaving 10 bases between them. CDR3 length equals 15 residues. Here the CDR3 reads CASSLDPGENTEAFF. The CDR3 nucleotides are TGCGCCAGCAGCTTGGATCCAGGGGAGAACACTGAAGCTTTCTTT. The full variable domain, its missing parts supplied by reference TRBV5-1 and TRBJ1-1, is KAGVTQTPRYLIKTRGQQVTLSCSPISGHRSVSWYQQTPGQGLQFLFEYFSETQRNKGNFPGRFSGRQFSNSRSEMNVSTLELGDSALYLCASSLDPGENTEAFFGQGTRLTVV.

V is TRBV6-5 and J is TRBJ2-7; 7 bases match TRBD1. CDR3 length equals 15 residues. V gave up 1 base and J gave up 2 bases; unmatched junction bases: 5. CDR1 MNHEY and CDR2 SVGAGI come from the germline V gene. The CDR3 nucleotides are TGTGCCAGCAGTTACTATCCGACAGGGACCTACGAGCAGTACTTC. Translating it yields CASSYYPTGTYEQYF.

The genes are TRBV5-1 and TRBJ1-6, with D unclear. Germline assignment: CDR1 SGHRS and CDR2 YFSETQ. The V and J ends lost 7 bases and 10 bases respectively, with 12 bases between them. This CDR3 region has 12 residues. Written as DNA, the CDR3 is TGCGCCAGCCGTCGAGGAGTATCACCCCTCCACTTT. Protein product: CASRRGVSPLHF.

A few counts support this clone. V usage is TRBV5-6 and J usage is TRBJ1-5; the match to TRBD1 covers 8 bases. The germline CDR1 and CDR2 sequences are SGHDT and YYEEEE. CDR3 size: 15 residues. V gave up 4 bases and J gave up 2 bases; unmatched junction bases: 5. The CDR3 is CASSHGQGGNQPQHF. The DNA of the CDR3 is TGTGCCAGCAGCCACGGACAGGGAGGCAATCAGCCCCAGCATTTT.

This clone was counted a single time. The chain combines TRBV27 with TRBJ2-2; TRBD2 might be the D (7 bases). This CDR3 is built from 16 residues. Germline CDR1 is MNHEY and CDR2 is SMNVEV (reference sequence). V was shortened by 6 bases and J by 4 bases, with 18 bases between the two germline ends. CDR3 protein: CASRGAGGGRTGELFF. CDR3 DNA sequence: TGTGCCAGCAGGGGAGCTGGGGGGGGGCGCACCGGGGAGCTGTTTTTT.

This chain links TRBV5-4 with TRBJ2-4, with 9 bases identical to TRBD2. Germline CDR1 SGHNT, CDR2 YYREEE (reference sequence). The CDR3 extends over 15 amino acids. Trimming took 0 bases from V and 5 from J; bases not matched to a gene: 3. The CDR3 region is CASSLGPSGENIQYF. CDR3 DNA sequence: TGTGCCAGCAGCTTGGGGCCTAGCGGGGAAAACATTCAGTACTTC.

This chain connects TRBV19 to TRBJ2-2; D is unclear. Germline-derived CDR1 and CDR2 are LNHDA and SQIVND (reference sequence). V was cut by 1 base and J by 3 bases, with 3 bases left in between. The CDR3 sequence is 13 residues long. As DNA, the CDR3 is TGTGCCAGTAGTATAGCAGACACCGGGGAGCTGTTTTTT. Residues: CASSIADTGELFF.

V gene TRBV29-1 combines with J gene TRBJ2-5, with 7 positions matching TRBD1. Germline values: CDR1 SQVTM, CDR2 ANQGSEA. V shed 5 bases and J 3 bases; nucleotides not matched to a gene: 6. The CDR3 totals 13 residues. The CDR3 region has the DNA TGCAGCGTTCAGGGACAGACTAAAGAGACCCAGTACTTC. It codes for CSVQGQTKETQYF.

The V and J genes are TRBV7-9 and TRBJ1-1; D unresolved. In germline, CDR1 is SEHNR, CDR2 FQNEAQ (reference sequence). Trimming removed 2 bases from V and 4 bases from J, with 11 bases in between. This CDR3 comprises 14 residues. The DNA of the CDR3 is TGTGCCAGCAGCTTAAAAGGAGAAGGCACTGAAGCTTTCTTT. Its protein is CASSLKGEGTEAFF.

V usage is TRBV28 and J usage is TRBJ2-5; TRBD2 aligns across 8 bases. Germline values: CDR1 MDHEN, CDR2 SYDVKM. J gave up 0 bases and V 4 bases, and 22 bases lay outside the gene matches. This CDR3 is built from 21 residues. The chain's CDR3 is CASSYQPSLSGGSVYQETQYF. For the CDR3, the DNA is TGTGCCAGCAGTTACCAGCCCTCCCTGAGCGGGGGATCTGTGTACCAAGAGACCCAGTACTTC.

The sample holds a few counts of this clone. V gene TRBV13 combines with J gene TRBJ2-3; a weak D match, TRBD1 (6 bases). The V gene's germline CDR1 is PRHDT and CDR2 FYEKMQ (reference sequence). The CDR3 totals 14 residues. V lost 4 bases and J 0 bases, leaving 8 bases between the germline ends. Here the CDR3 DNA reads TGTGCCAGCAGCTCCGGACAGAGCACAGATACGCAGTATTTT. Its translation: CASSSGQSTDTQYF.

This clone was detected a few times. The chain uses TRBV6-1 and TRBJ1-5; D is possibly TRBD1 (6 bases). CDR3 length: 13 amino acids. Germline V gene data show CDR1 as MNHNS and CDR2 as SASEGT. V gave up 10 bases and J gave up 4 bases, with 14 bases separating them. This CDR3 is CAIGGGINQPQHF. In nucleotides, the CDR3 is TGTGCCATTGGCGGGGGCATAAATCAGCCCCAGCATTTT.

The chain is built from TRBV19 and TRBJ1-4; unclear D gene. The V and J ends lost 6 bases and 6 bases respectively, with 5 bases between them. Per germline, CDR1 LNHDA and CDR2 SQIVND (reference sequence). The CDR3 sequence is 11 residues long. This CDR3 is CASRQDEKLFF. The CDR3 DNA sequence: TGTGCCAGTAGGCAGGATGAAAAACTGTTTTTT.

The chain joins TRBV19 to TRBJ1-6; D is possibly TRBD1 (6 bases). V was clipped by 3 bases and J by 0 bases, with 12 bases between them. This CDR3 spans 17 amino acids. Germline V gene data show CDR1 as LNHDA and CDR2 as SQIVND (reference sequence). For the CDR3, the DNA is TGTGCCAGTAGTATGGACAGAATGAGCTCCTATAATTCACCCCTCCACTTT. Translating it yields CASSMDRMSSYNSPLHF.